The 10 T cell receptor beta chains below come from one sample, sequenced in a study of blood T cell repertoires in COVID-19 (dated by TCRdb to the early 2020s). Library prep was done by the immunoSEQ multiplex PCR assay. The immuneACCESS repertoire file appears here via TCRdb, limited to in-frame rearrangements. These files lack a portion of the clones; in checked studies, under half of the deficit traces to unresolved V genes, and the cause of the others is not known. Across this sample there are 90,000 to 110,000 clones, with around 84% seen only once. The leading ten clones occupy 15% to 19% of the sample. Sample: peripheral blood. The receptors originated from a woman of 80 years or more with acute or convalescent COVID-19.

The chain joins TRBV5-1 to TRBJ2-3; TRBD2 matches 10 bases. This CDR3 has 16 residues. Per germline, CDR1 SGHRS and CDR2 YFSETQ. V dropped 1 base and J dropped 1; count of bases not matched to a gene: 3. The CDR3 loop reads CASSLRGLAGTDTQYF. CDR3 DNA: TGCGCCAGCAGCTTGCGTGGACTAGCGGGCACAGATACGCAGTATTTT. The full variable domain, its missing parts supplied by reference TRBV5-1 and TRBJ2-3, is KAGVTQTPRYLIKTRGQQVTLSCSPISGHRSVSWYQQTPGQGLQFLFEYFSETQRNKGNFPGRFSGRQFSNSRSEMNVSTLELGDSALYLCASSLRGLAGTDTQYFGPGTRLTVL.

The rearrangement uses TRBV28 and TRBJ2-4, with a possible D match to TRBD1 (6 bases). Trimming took 6 bases from V and 5 from J, leaving 14 bases between them. Looked up from germline, CDR1 is MDHEN and CDR2 is SYDVKM. The CDR3 has 14 residues. This chain's CDR3 is CASSPLSGENIQYF. The CDR3 bases are TGTGCCAGCAGCCCCTTATCAGGGGAAAACATTCAGTACTTC.

This clone has a single count. V usage is TRBV4-3 and J usage is TRBJ2-5; maybe TRBD2 (6 bases). V dropped 3 bases and J dropped 5 bases, with 16 bases sitting between them. Germline CDR1 is LGHNA and CDR2 is YSLEER. The CDR3 covers 15 residues. In DNA form, the CDR3 reads TGCGCCAGCAGCCAGGAGGGGTTCTCTGGGGAGACCCAGTACTTC. Translation: CASSQEGFSGETQYF.

V gene TRBV7-2 combines with J gene TRBJ2-4; possible D gene TRBD2, 5 bases. Germline CDR1 SGHTA, CDR2 FQGNSA. Between the trimmed V and J ends, which lost 5 bases and 7 bases, there was a span of 9 bases. This CDR3 region has 12 residues. CDR3 sequence (DNA): TGTGCCAGCAGCCCCGAGGGTAACATTCAGTACTTC. This encodes CASSPEGNIQYF.

The CDR3 region is CASSLYGEGVTGELFF. CDR3 in DNA: TGTGCCAGCAGCTTATATGGAGAGGGGGTGACCGGGGAGCTGTTTTTT. The rearrangement uses TRBV7-2 and TRBJ2-2, with D perhaps TRBD1 (6 bases). Trimming removed 2 bases at V and 5 bases at J, with 15 bases between. CDR1 and CDR2 (germline): SGHTA, FQGNSA. The length of the CDR3 is 16 residues.

The chain carries TRBV6-2 or TRBV6-3 and TRBJ2-7; TRBD2 matches 7 bases. V trimming: 2 bases; J trimming: 7 bases; junction bases outside the gene matches: 17. The CDR3 loop spans 17 amino acids. Germline V gene lookup returns CDR1 MNHEY and CDR2 SVGEGT. The CDR3, as DNA: TGTGCCAGCAGTTACCCGGTGGTTTCTGGCGGGAGTGGGGAGCAGTACGTC. It is translated as CASSYPVVSGGSGEQYV.

This clone was detected only a few times. The chain combines TRBV5-1 with TRBJ1-4; unclear D gene. V lost 2 bases and J 5 bases, leaving 13 bases between the germline ends. Germline V gene lookup returns CDR1 SGHRS and CDR2 YFSETQ. This CDR3 comprises 15 residues. The CDR3 nucleotides are TGCGCCAGCAGCTTCTTCGGGATCGGGAATGAAAAACTGTTTTTT. Translation gives CASSFFGIGNEKLFF. The entire variable domain, with the rest obtained from reference TRBV5-1 and TRBJ1-4, is as follows: KAGVTQTPRYLIKTRGQQVTLSCSPISGHRSVSWYQQTPGQGLQFLFEYFSETQRNKGNFPGRFSGRQFSNSRSEMNVSTLELGDSALYLCASSFFGIGNEKLFFGSGTQLSVL.

V and J are TRBV5-1 and TRBJ1-3; D possibly corresponds to TRBD1 (5 bases). V lost 4 bases and J lost 1, with 12 bases in between. Germline CDR1 and CDR2: SGHRS and YFSETQ. The CDR3 extends over 15 amino acids. Written as DNA, the CDR3 is TGCGCCAGCAGCCAGTCAGGGTTATCTGGAAACACCATATATTTT. Its translation is CASSQSGLSGNTIYF.

The rearrangement links TRBV4-1 to TRBJ2-5; possible D gene TRBD2, 5 bases. The germline gives CDR1 MGHRA, CDR2 YSYEKL. CDR3 length: 14 residues. V shed 0 bases and J shed 4 bases, with 9 bases lying between them. CDR3 in amino acids: CASSQDTSRETQYF. CDR3 nucleotide sequence: TGCGCCAGCAGCCAAGATACTAGTCGAGAGACCCAGTACTTC.

The DNA of the CDR3 is TGCGCCAGCAGCGCCCTAGCGGGAACAGATACGCAGTATTTT. Its translation is CASSALAGTDTQYF. This chain connects TRBV5-1 to TRBJ2-3; the match to TRBD2 covers 9 bases. V lost 4 bases to trimming and J lost 3 bases; unmatched junction nucleotides: 3. This CDR3 has 14 amino acids. In germline, CDR1 is SGHRS, CDR2 YFSETQ.